This is a list of T cell receptor beta chains from one sample in a study of cytomegalovirus exposure and HLA in healthy donors. The repertoire was sequenced with immunoSEQ multiplex PCR; TCRdb's copy has only in-frame clones and lacks some. With approximately 110,000 clones in the sample, the ten largest clones hold roughly 2.5%. Specimen: PBMCs. The receptors shown here come from a man in his thirties or forties in good health and CMV-seronegative. Each CDR3 is given with its conserved first and last residue. Fields, in order: V gene, D gene, J gene, CDR3 length, CDR3 protein, CDR3 DNA. The D gene is left open where the match is weak.

>TRBV2|.|TRBJ2-5|13
CASRKGVPETQYF
TGTGCCAGCAGAAAGGGGGTCCCAGAGACCCAGTACTTC
>TRBV28|.|TRBJ2-5|16
CASSPPIRTTQETQYF
TGTGCCAGCAGCCCACCGATTAGGACAACGCAAGAGACCCAGTACTTC
>TRBV30|.|TRBJ1-2|13
CAWSVLQGNGYTF
TGTGCCTGGAGTGTACTCCAGGGAAATGGCTACACCTTC
>TRBV14|TRBD1|TRBJ2-5|15
CASSQEGQGRKEQYF
TGTGCCAGCAGCCAAGAGGGACAGGGTAGAAAGGAGCAGTACTTC
>TRBV5-6|.|TRBJ2-1|12
CASSLLDNEQFF
TGTGCCAGCAGCTTGCTCGACAATGAGCAGTTCTTC
>TRBV5-4|.|TRBJ2-7|14
CASRARDRPYEQYF
TGTGCCAGCAGGGCGCGGGACCGACCCTACGAGCAGTACTTC
>TRBV5-6|.|TRBJ1-1|13
CASSLALEVGAFF
TGTGCCAGCAGCTTGGCCTTGGAGGTTGGGGCTTTCTTT
>TRBV2|.|TRBJ1-4|15
CASSPSGATNEKLFF
TGTGCCAGCAGTCCTAGCGGGGCAACTAATGAAAAACTGTTTTTT
>TRBV6-5|.|TRBJ1-1|15
CASSYGAGANTEAFF
TGTGCCAGCAGTTACGGGGCGGGGGCGAACACTGAAGCTTTCTTT
>TRBV7-3|.|TRBJ2-3|15
CASSLTGGGSDTQYF
TGTGCCAGCAGCTTAACGGGGGGGGGCTCAGATACGCAGTATTTT
>TRBV29-1|.|TRBJ2-1|17
CSVDLGETPEVYNEQFF
TGCAGCGTTGACCTCGGGGAGACCCCGGAGGTGTACAATGAGCAGTTCTTC
>TRBV25-1|TRBD1|TRBJ1-1|16
CASSEYSGTGSTEAFF
TGTGCCAGCAGTGAATATAGCGGGACAGGGAGCACTGAAGCTTTCTTT